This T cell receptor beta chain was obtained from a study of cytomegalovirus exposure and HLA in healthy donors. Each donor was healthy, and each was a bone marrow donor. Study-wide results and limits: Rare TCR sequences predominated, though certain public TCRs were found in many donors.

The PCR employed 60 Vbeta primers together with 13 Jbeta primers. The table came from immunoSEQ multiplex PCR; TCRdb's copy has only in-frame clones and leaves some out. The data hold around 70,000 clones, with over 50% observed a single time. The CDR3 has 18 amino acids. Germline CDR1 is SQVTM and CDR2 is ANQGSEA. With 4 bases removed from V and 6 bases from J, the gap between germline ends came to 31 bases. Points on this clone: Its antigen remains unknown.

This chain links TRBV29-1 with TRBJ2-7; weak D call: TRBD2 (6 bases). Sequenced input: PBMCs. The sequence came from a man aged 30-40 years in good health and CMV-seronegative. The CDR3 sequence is CSVVGVLGGGGLGLEQYF. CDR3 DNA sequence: TGCAGCGTTGTGGGGGTTTTGGGGGGTGGAGGGTTGGGGCTCGAGCAGTACTTC.